The next 9 T cell receptor beta chains were all read from a single sample in a study of shared clonotypes between healthy human individuals. Some clones are missing from TCRdb's copy, which holds only in-frame ones; the method was immunoSEQ multiplex PCR. Of a few million clones listed, more than 80% were seen once; the top ten hold roughly 0.13%. Sequencing used naive CD4+ T cells sorted from blood. Subset here: CD45RA+ positively selected. The source is a man younger than 35 in good health.

V usage is TRBV30 and J usage is TRBJ1-3, with D maybe TRBD1 (6 bases). Germline CDR1 reads GTSNPN; CDR2 reads SVGIG (reference sequence). This CDR3 has 13 amino acids. Trimming stripped 7 bases from V and 4 bases from J, with 14 bases between. CDR3 region: CASGGHGGNTIYF. DNA for the CDR3: TGTGCCTCGGGGGGGCACGGAGGAAACACCATATATTTT.

This clone was seen a single time. V and J are TRBV28 and TRBJ2-5; TRBD2 matches 11 bases. This CDR3 region has 14 residues. Germline V gene sequence: CDR1 MDHEN, CDR2 SYDVKM. The V gene end was trimmed by 2 bases and the J gene end by 8 bases; junction bases not matched to a gene: 4. The CDR3 sequence is CASSLGLAGGTQYF. Written as DNA, the CDR3 is TGTGCCAGCAGTTTAGGGCTAGCGGGGGGCACCCAGTACTTC.

This clone has only one observation. The rearrangement links TRBV9 to TRBJ2-5; 15 nucleotides match TRBD2. V trimming: 3 bases; J trimming: 5 bases; junction bases outside the gene matches: 5. This CDR3 is 16 amino acids long. In germline, CDR1 is SGDLS, CDR2 YYNGEE. The CDR3 DNA follows: TGTGCCAGCAGCGCATGGACTAGCGGGGGGGAGGAGACCCAGTACTTC. Encoded protein: CASSAWTSGGEETQYF.

The rearrangement links TRBV28 to TRBJ1-4; 7 nucleotides match TRBD1. Trimming cost V 5 bases and J 8 bases; bases outside gene matches: 11. Looked up from germline, CDR1 is MDHEN and CDR2 is SYDVKM. The CDR3 extends over 15 amino acids. The CDR3 sequence is CASSLADRAGEKLFF. CDR3 nucleotide sequence: TGTGCCAGCAGTCTCGCCGACAGGGCCGGCGAAAAACTGTTTTTT.

The genes are TRBV6-5 and TRBJ2-3; 9 bases match TRBD2. Germline CDR1 reads MNHEY; CDR2 reads SVGAGI. The CDR3 runs 14 residues. V shed 7 bases and J 4 bases; nucleotides not matched to a gene: 6. CDR3 sequence: CASKGGGAPDTQYF. The CDR3 DNA is TGTGCCAGCAAGGGCGGGGGGGCTCCAGATACGCAGTATTTT.

The V gene is TRBV28, the J gene TRBJ1-3; D is unresolved. With 3 bases removed from V and 1 base from J, the gap between germline ends came to 10 bases. In germline, CDR1 is MDHEN, CDR2 SYDVKM. This CDR3 is 15 amino acids long. In nucleotides, the CDR3 is TGTGCCAGCAGTTTTCTTGGCGTATCTGGAAACACCATATATTTT. As protein: CASSFLGVSGNTIYF.

The chain carries TRBV6-5 and TRBJ2-2; a possible D gene is TRBD2 (6 bases). CDR1 is MNHEY, CDR2 SVGAGI, per germline. The CDR3 runs 15 residues. V was pared by 7 bases and J by 10 bases, with 22 bases between. The CDR3 DNA sequence: TGTGCCAGCACCACTTTAGGCGGGGAGTTAAAGGAGCTGTTTTTT. Translation gives CASTTLGGELKELFF.

The chain joins TRBV2 to TRBJ1-5; D unresolved. There are 14 residues in the CDR3. Germline V lookup: CDR1 SNHLY, CDR2 FYNNEI. V lost 3 bases and J 2 bases, leaving 8 bases between the germline ends. The CDR3: CASSERAGNQPQHF. The CDR3 DNA follows: TGTGCCAGCAGTGAGCGGGCGGGCAATCAGCCCCAGCATTTT.

J is TRBJ2-2 and V is TRBV5-4; the D call may be TRBD1 or TRBD2 (5 bases each). Germline-derived CDR1 and CDR2 are SGHNT and YYREEE (reference sequence). V lost 4 bases and J lost 3, with 10 bases in between. This CDR3 is 14 amino acids long. CDR3 in DNA: TGTGCCAGCAGCCACCGGGACCACACCGGGGAGCTGTTTTTT. It yields the protein CASSHRDHTGELFF.